The 21 T cell receptor beta chains below all came from one sample that was sequenced in a study of OX40 agonist ivuxolimab in advanced cancers. Assay: immunoSEQ multiplex PCR; the TCRdb copy retains only in-frame clones and omits some. The data hold about 110,000 clones, with 75% to 95% observed a single time. The starting material was CD4+ or CD8+ T cells sorted from blood, obtained in a trial of the OX40 agonist ivuxolimab. Every receptor here comes from an adult with an advanced solid tumor such as melanoma, head and neck, liver or kidney cancer.

The genes are TRBV19 and TRBJ1-5; 11 bases map to TRBD1. Trimming cost V 5 bases and J 0 bases; bases outside gene matches: 0. Germline V gene lookup returns CDR1 LNHDA and CDR2 SQIVND (reference sequence). This CDR3 region has 15 residues. This chain's CDR3 is CASSGTGGSNQPQHF. In DNA form, the CDR3 reads TGTGCCAGTAGTGGGACAGGGGGTAGCAATCAGCCCCAGCATTTT.

The genes are TRBV6-1 and TRBJ1-6; D gene ambiguous. V shed 3 bases and J shed 8 bases, with 5 bases lying between them. Germline V gene lookup returns CDR1 MNHNS and CDR2 SASEGT. The CDR3 is made up of 12 amino acids. Here the CDR3 reads CASSDGDSPLHF. CDR3 nucleotides: TGTGCCAGCAGTGATGGGGATTCACCCCTCCACTTT.

The rearrangement links TRBV7-2 to TRBJ2-5, with 9 bases lining up with TRBD2. CDR1 is SGHTA, CDR2 FQGNSA, per germline. This CDR3 comprises 15 residues. Trimming removed 5 bases from V and 2 bases from J; junction bases left unmatched: 6. CDR3 region: CASSPRLAEQETQYF. In DNA, the CDR3 is TGTGCCAGCAGCCCGCGACTAGCGGAGCAAGAGACCCAGTACTTC.

This clone is a singleton in its sample. The CDR3 loop reads CASSSRDLNEKLFF. CDR3 DNA sequence: TGCGCCAGCAGCTCCCGGGACCTCAATGAAAAACTGTTTTTT. This chain joins TRBV5-1 and TRBJ1-4; D may be TRBD1 (5 bases). This CDR3 has 14 residues. CDR1 and CDR2 from the germline V gene are SGHRS and YFSETQ. Trimming pared 3 bases from V and 5 bases from J, leaving 11 bases between.

This sequence joins TRBV18 and TRBJ1-4, with no clear D. V was shortened by 3 bases and J by 8 bases, with 19 bases between the two germline ends. Germline lookup yields CDR1 KGHSH and CDR2 LQKENI. The CDR3 spans 16 residues. The CDR3 here is CASSPIVGPGGEKLFF. CDR3 in DNA: TGTGCCAGCTCACCCATCGTGGGTCCCGGCGGCGAAAAACTGTTTTTT.

V usage is TRBV10-3 and J usage is TRBJ2-1; TRBD2 matches at 8 bases. Trimming took 5 bases from V and 7 from J; bases not matched to a gene: 7. Germline V gene data show CDR1 as ENHRY and CDR2 as SYGVKD. The CDR3 contains 14 residues. DNA for the CDR3: TGTGCCATCAGTTCCGGGACTAGGGTGAATGAGCAGTTCTTC. As protein: CAISSGTRVNEQFF.

The rearrangement joins TRBV6-6 to TRBJ2-5, with D perhaps matching TRBD2 (6 bases). CDR3 length: 13 residues. Germline V lookup: CDR1 MNHNY, CDR2 SVGAGI (reference sequence). Trimming shortened V by 2 bases and J by 5 bases, and 9 bases separated the two germline ends. The CDR3 spells CASSYGAGETQYF. The CDR3 nucleotides read TGTGCCAGCAGTTACGGGGCGGGGGAGACCCAGTACTTC.

The CDR3 loop reads CASSLDLSGSSYEQYF. In DNA form, the CDR3 reads TGTGCCAGCAGCTTGGACTTGTCAGGAAGCTCCTACGAGCAGTACTTC. This sequence joins TRBV5-4 and TRBJ2-7; no definite D call. The length of the CDR3 is 16 residues. V shed 0 bases and J shed 0 bases, with 13 bases lying between them. Germline loops: CDR1 SGHNT, CDR2 YYREEE (reference sequence).

This clone was detected only a few times. V is TRBV7-3 and J is TRBJ1-2; D perhaps matches TRBD1 (6 bases). Trimming removed 2 bases from V and 1 base from J, with 11 bases in between. CDR3 size: 15 residues. Germline CDR1 and CDR2: SGHTA and FQGTGA. The CDR3 reads CASSLSGGGNYGYTF. CDR3 DNA sequence: TGTGCCAGCAGCTTATCCGGGGGCGGTAACTATGGCTACACCTTC. Using reference TRBV7-3 and TRBJ1-2 for the parts outside the CDR3, the full variable domain is GAGVSQTPSNKVTEKGKYVELRCDPISGHTALYWYRQSLGQGPEFLIYFQGTGAADDSGLPNDRFFAVRPEGSVSTLKIQRTERGDSAVYLCASSLSGGGNYGYTFGSGTRLTVV.

The chain employs TRBV7-6 and TRBJ2-5; 7 positions agree with TRBD2. Germline CDR1 reads SGHVS; CDR2 reads FNYEAQ. This CDR3 has 14 residues. With V trimmed by 7 bases and J by 2 bases, 7 bases remained unmatched. The DNA for the CDR3 is TGTGCCAGCACAGCTAGCGGCTCACAAGAGACCCAGTACTTC. It encodes CASTASGSQETQYF. The full variable domain, with the rest looked up from reference TRBV7-6 and TRBJ2-5, is GAGVSQSPRYKVTKRGQDVALRCDPISGHVSLYWYRQALGQGPEFLTYFNYEAQQDKSGLPNDRFSAERPEGSISTLTIQRTEQRDSAMYRCASTASGSQETQYFGPGTRLLVL.

V and J are TRBV6-1 and TRBJ1-1; D is undetermined. The CDR3 loop spans 14 amino acids. With 4 bases removed from V and 6 bases from J, the gap between germline ends came to 15 bases. Germline V CDR1 and CDR2: MNHNS, SASEGT. As DNA, the CDR3 is TGTGCCAGCAGTGTACGAAGGATCTACCCTGAAGCTTTCTTT. It specifies CASSVRRIYPEAFF.

V and J are TRBV2 and TRBJ1-2; no definite D call. The CDR3 spans 12 residues. V lost 6 bases and J lost 0, with 5 bases in between. Germline V gene data show CDR1 as SNHLY and CDR2 as FYNNEI. CDR3 nucleotides: TGTGCCAGCAGAGTATCTAACTATGGCTACACCTTC. As protein: CASRVSNYGYTF.

This chain joins TRBV11-2 and TRBJ1-5; perhaps TRBD1 as D (6 bases). Germline CDR1 reads SGHAT; CDR2 reads FQNNGV. The CDR3 spans 17 residues. Trimming cost V 2 bases and J 0 bases, with 14 bases left between them. In DNA form, the CDR3 reads TGTGCCAGCAGCTTAAACAGCAGGGGCTATAGCAATCAGCCCCAGCATTTT. This gives the protein CASSLNSRGYSNQPQHF.

The table lists this clone with a few counts. Other nucleotide sequences from this sample produce the same CDR3. The chain combines TRBV7-8 with TRBJ1-3; 8 bases fit TRBD1. CDR1 and CDR2 from the germline V gene are SGHVS and FQNEAQ. The junction had 5 bases not matched to a gene; V was cut back by 0 bases and J by 4 bases. This CDR3 is 16 amino acids long. The CDR3 nucleotides are TGTGCCAGCAGCTTAGCCCAGGGGGCACGGGGAAACACCATATATTTT. Amino acids: CASSLAQGARGNTIYF. Variable domain in full (rest from reference TRBV7-8 and TRBJ1-3): GAGVSQSPRYKVAKRGQDVALRCDPISGHVSLFWYQQALGQGPEFLTYFQNEAQLDKSGLPSDRFFAERPEGSVSTLKIQRTQQEDSAVYLCASSLAQGARGNTIYFGEGSWLTVV.

This clone was recorded a few times. V and J are TRBV6-5 and TRBJ1-5; no clear D. V lost 1 base, J lost 0 bases, and 7 bases lay in between. Germline-derived CDR1 and CDR2 are MNHEY and SVGAGI. The CDR3 contains 15 residues. CDR3 nucleotide sequence: TGTGCCAGCAGTTACTTTCCAGATAGCAATCAGCCCCAGCATTTT. Translated, it gives CASSYFPDSNQPQHF.

The chain recombines TRBV5-4 with TRBJ1-2; TRBD1 is a possible D gene (5 bases). V gave up 0 bases and J gave up 3 bases, with 9 bases separating them. CDR1 SGHNT and CDR2 YYREEE come from the germline V gene (reference sequence). The CDR3 is made up of 14 amino acids. CDR3 sequence: CASSLGGRDYGYTF. For the CDR3, the DNA is TGTGCCAGCAGCTTGGGGGGGAGGGACTATGGCTACACCTTC.

This chain uses TRBV2 with TRBJ2-2; D is unclear. V was trimmed by 2 bases and J by 1 base, leaving 5 bases between them. CDR3 length: 14 amino acids. Germline V CDR1 and CDR2: SNHLY, FYNNEI. The CDR3 nucleotides are TGTGCCAGCAGTGAATTGGGGAACACCGGGGAGCTGTTTTTT. Its protein product is CASSELGNTGELFF.

This clone was picked up one time. The chain uses TRBV6-5 and TRBJ2-7; 7 bases align to TRBD1. Germline V gene lookup returns CDR1 MNHEY and CDR2 SVGAGI. There are 13 residues in the CDR3. V shed 6 bases, J shed 6 bases, and the junction held 8 bases outside the gene matches. CDR3 coding DNA: TGTGCCAGCAGAGGAACAGGGGTTGGCGAGCAGTACTTC. Encoded protein: CASRGTGVGEQYF.

The CDR3 nucleotides are TGTGCCAGCAGCCCGGATGACAGGCCCTATGGCTACACCTTC. Amino acids: CASSPDDRPYGYTF. The chain is built from TRBV5-6 and TRBJ1-2, with D possibly TRBD1 on 6 matching bases. The germline V gene has CDR1 SGHDT and CDR2 YYEEEE. The CDR3 is 14 amino acids. V was cut by 4 bases and J by 4 bases, with 14 bases left in between.

V is TRBV6-1 and J is TRBJ2-7; D is ambiguous. Germline CDR1 MNHNS, CDR2 SASEGT. The CDR3 runs 12 residues. The V gene lost 6 bases and the J gene lost 6 bases, with 12 bases spanning the gap. Written as DNA, the CDR3 is TGTGCCAGCAGGGCCCCATTTGGCGAGCAGTACTTC. Its protein product is CASRAPFGEQYF.

The chain is built from TRBV30 and TRBJ2-1; 14 bases agree with TRBD2. Trimming took 2 bases from V and 9 from J; bases not matched to a gene: 3. Germline V CDR1 and CDR2: GTSNPN, SVGIG (reference sequence). The CDR3 runs 14 residues. The DNA of the CDR3 is TGTGCCTGGAGTATAGGACTAGCGGGGGGTGAGCAGTTCTTC. This encodes CAWSIGLAGGEQFF.